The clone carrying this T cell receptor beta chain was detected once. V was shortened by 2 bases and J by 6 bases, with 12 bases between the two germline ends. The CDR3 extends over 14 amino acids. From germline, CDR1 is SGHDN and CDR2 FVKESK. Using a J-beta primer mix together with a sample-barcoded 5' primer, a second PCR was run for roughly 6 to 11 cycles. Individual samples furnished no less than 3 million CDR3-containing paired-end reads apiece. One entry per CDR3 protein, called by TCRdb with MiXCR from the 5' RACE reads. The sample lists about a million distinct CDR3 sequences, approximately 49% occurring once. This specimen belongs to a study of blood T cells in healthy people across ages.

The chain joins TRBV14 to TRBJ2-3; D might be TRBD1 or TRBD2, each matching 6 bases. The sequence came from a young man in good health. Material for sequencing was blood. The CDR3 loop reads CASSQITGRDTQYF. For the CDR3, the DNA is TGTGCCAGCAGCCAAATAACAGGGAGGGATACGCAGTATTTT. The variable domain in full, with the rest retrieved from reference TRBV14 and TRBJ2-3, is EAGVTQFPSHSVIEKGQTVTLRCDPISGHDNLYWYRRVMGKEIKFLLHFVKESKQDESGMPNNRFLAERTGGTYSTLKVQPAELEDSGVYFCASSQITGRDTQYFGPGTRLTVL.